This note documents a single T cell receptor (beta chain) sequence. Its antigen is unknown. TCRdb passed the 5' RACE reads through MiXCR, listing each CDR3 protein once. Of around 340,000 distinct CDR3 sequences in the sample, 13% to 15% were seen once. This entry is derived from a study of T-cell memory formation after mild COVID-19. Overall study results and limits: Cross-reactive memory seemingly joined, as some responding clones were found in pre-infection memory. A second wave expanding day 15 to 37 was CD4+-biased; contracting clones were balanced. Confirmation was lacking for SARS-CoV-2 specificity of second-wave clones that peaked on day 37.

This CDR3 is 13 amino acids long. With 10 bases clipped from V and 3 bases from J, the junction kept 6 bases outside the gene matches. Looked up from germline, CDR1 is SGHTA and CDR2 is FQGNSA. The TCR was taken from a man aged 18 to 35 who had mild COVID-19 (a few samples of this study predate the infection). Cell type and time point are not known. The sequenced sample was PBMCs or a T cell subset sorted from them (not recorded which). The V call is TRBV7-2, the J call TRBJ2-5, with 9 nucleotides matching TRBD1. The CDR3 loop reads CANSRDREETQYF. The CDR3 bases are TGTGCCAACTCGCGGGACAGGGAAGAGACCCAGTACTTC.